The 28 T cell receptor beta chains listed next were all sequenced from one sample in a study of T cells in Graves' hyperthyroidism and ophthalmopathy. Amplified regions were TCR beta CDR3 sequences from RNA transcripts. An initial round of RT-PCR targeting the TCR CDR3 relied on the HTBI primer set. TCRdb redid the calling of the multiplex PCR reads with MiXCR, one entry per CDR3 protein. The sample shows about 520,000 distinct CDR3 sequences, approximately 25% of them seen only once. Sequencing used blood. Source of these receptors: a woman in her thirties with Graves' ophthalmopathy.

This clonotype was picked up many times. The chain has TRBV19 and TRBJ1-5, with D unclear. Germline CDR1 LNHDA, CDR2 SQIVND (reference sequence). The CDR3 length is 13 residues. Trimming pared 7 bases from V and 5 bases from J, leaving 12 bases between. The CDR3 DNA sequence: TGTGCCAGTACCGAATCCGACTATCAGCCCCAGCATTTT. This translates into CASTESDYQPQHF.

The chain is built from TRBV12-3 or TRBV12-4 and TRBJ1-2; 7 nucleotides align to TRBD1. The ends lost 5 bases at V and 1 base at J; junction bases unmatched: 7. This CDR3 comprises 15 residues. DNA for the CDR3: TGTGCCAGCAGTACCCGACAGGGAGTTAACTATGGCTACACCTTC. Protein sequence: CASSTRQGVNYGYTF.

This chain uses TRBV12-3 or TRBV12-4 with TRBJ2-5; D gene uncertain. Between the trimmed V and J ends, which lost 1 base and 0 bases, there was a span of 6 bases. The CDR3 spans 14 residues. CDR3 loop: CASSLDQYQETQYF. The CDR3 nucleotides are TGTGCCAGCAGTTTAGACCAGTACCAAGAGACCCAGTACTTC.

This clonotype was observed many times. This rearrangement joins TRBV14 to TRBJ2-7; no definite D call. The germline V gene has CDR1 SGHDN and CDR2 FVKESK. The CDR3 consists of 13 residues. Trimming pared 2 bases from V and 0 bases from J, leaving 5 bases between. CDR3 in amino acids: CASSQHFSYEQYF. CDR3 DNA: TGTGCCAGCAGCCAACATTTCTCCTACGAGCAGTACTTC.

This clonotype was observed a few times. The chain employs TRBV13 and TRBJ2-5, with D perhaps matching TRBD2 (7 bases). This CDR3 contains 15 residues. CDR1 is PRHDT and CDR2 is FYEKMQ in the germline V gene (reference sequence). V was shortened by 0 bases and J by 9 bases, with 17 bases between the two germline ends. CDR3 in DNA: TGTGCCAGCAGCTTAGGATCGGCCTGGGGGGGGCCCCAGTACTTC. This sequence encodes CASSLGSAWGGPQYF.

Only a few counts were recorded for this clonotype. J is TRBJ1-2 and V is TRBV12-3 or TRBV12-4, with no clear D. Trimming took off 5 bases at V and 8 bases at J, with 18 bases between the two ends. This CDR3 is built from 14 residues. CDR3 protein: CASSPTWGGEGYTF. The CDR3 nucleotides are TGTGCCAGCAGTCCCACCTGGGGAGGTGAGGGCTACACCTTC.

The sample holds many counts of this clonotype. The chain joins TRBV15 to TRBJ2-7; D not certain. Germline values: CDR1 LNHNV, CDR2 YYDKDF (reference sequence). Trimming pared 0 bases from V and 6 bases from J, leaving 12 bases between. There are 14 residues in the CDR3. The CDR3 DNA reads TGTGCCACCAGCAGAGATTCGACCGCGTCCGAGCAGTACTTC. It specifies CATSRDSTASEQYF.

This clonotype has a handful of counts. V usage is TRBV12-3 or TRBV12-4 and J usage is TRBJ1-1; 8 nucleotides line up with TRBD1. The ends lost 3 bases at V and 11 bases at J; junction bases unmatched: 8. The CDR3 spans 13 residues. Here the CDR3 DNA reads TGTGCCAGCAGTTTTGGACAGGGCATCCATGCTTTCTTT. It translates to CASSFGQGIHAFF.

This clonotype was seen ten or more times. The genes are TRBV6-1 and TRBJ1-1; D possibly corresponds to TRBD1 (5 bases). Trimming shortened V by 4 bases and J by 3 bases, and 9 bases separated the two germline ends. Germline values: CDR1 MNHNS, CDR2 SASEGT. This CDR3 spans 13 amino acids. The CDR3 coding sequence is TGTGCCAGCAGTGGACAGAGATACACTGAAGCTTTCTTT. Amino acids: CASSGQRYTEAFF.

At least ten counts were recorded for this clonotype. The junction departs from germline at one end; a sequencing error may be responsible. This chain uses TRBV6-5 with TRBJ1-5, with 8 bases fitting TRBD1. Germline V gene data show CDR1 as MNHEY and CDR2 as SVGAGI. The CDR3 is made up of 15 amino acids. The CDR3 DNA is TGTACCAGCAGTAGGACAGGGACGGGCAATCAGCCCCAGCATTTT. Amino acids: CTSSRTGTGNQPQHF.

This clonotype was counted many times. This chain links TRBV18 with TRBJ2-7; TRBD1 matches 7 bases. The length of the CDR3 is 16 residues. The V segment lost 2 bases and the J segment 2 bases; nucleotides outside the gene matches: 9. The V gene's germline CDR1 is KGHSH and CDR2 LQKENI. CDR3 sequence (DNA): TGTGCCAGCTCACCAAATAGATACGGGACAGCCTACGAGCAGTACTTC. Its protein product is CASSPNRYGTAYEQYF.

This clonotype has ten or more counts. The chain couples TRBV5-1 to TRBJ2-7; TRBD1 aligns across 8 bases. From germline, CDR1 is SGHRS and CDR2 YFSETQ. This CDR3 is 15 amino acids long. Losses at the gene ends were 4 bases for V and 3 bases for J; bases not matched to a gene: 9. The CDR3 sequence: CASSVGGQAHYEQYF. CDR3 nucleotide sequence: TGCGCCAGCAGCGTAGGGGGACAGGCTCACTACGAGCAGTACTTC.

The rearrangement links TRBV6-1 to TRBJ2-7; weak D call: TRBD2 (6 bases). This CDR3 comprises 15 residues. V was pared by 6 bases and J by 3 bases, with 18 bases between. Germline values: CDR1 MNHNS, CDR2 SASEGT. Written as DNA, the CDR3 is TGTGCCAGCAGCGTAGCCCCCGGGAGTAACTACGAGCAGTACTTC. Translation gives CASSVAPGSNYEQYF.

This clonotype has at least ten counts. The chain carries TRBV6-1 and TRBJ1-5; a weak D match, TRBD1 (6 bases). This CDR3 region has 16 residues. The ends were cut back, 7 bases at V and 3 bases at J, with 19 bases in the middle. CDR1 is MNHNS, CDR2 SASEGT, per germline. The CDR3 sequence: CASTQDGGHNNQPQHF. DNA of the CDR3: TGTGCCAGCACCCAGGACGGGGGGCATAACAATCAGCCCCAGCATTTT.

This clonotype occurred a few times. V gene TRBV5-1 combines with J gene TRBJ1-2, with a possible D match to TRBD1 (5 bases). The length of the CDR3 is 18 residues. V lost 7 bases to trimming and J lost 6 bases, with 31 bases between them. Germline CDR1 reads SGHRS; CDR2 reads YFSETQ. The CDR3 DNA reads TGCGCCAGCTCAGTGGATAATACTGACAGAGCTATTCTAAATGGCTACACCTTC. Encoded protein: CASSVDNTDRAILNGYTF.

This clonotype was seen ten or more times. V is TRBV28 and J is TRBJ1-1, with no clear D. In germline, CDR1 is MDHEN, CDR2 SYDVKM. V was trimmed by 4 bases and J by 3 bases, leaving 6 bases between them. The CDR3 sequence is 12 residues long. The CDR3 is CASSSSYTEAFF. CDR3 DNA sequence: TGTGCCAGCAGTTCGAGTTACACTGAAGCTTTCTTT.

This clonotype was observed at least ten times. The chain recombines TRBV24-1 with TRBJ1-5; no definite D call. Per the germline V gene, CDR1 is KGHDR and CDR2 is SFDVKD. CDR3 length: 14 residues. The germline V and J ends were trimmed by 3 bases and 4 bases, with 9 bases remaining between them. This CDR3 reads CATSDPGTNQPQHF. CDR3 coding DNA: TGTGCCACCAGTGATCCGGGAACTAATCAGCCCCAGCATTTT.

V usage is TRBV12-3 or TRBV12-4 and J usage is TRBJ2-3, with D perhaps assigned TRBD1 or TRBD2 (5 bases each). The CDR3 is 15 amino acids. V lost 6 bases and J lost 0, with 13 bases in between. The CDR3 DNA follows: TGTGCCAGCAGCCTAGGGGACCCAAGCACAGATACGCAGTATTTT. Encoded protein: CASSLGDPSTDTQYF.

The CDR3 loop is CASSQSSGGNTYEQYF. The CDR3 nucleotides are TGTGCCAGCAGTCAATCGAGCGGGGGAAATACCTACGAGCAGTACTTC. The J gene is TRBJ2-7, the V gene TRBV6-5; TRBD2 agrees at 8 bases. Trimming at V came to 5 bases and at J to 2 bases, leaving 11 bases not matched to a gene. This CDR3 is built from 16 residues. Germline V gene data show CDR1 as MNHEY and CDR2 as SVGAGI.

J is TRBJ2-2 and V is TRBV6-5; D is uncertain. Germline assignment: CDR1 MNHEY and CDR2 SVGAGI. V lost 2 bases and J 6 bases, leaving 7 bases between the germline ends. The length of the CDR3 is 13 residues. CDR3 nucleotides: TGTGCCAGCAGTTACCTCCTCCCCGGGGAGCTGTTTTTT. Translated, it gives CASSYLLPGELFF.

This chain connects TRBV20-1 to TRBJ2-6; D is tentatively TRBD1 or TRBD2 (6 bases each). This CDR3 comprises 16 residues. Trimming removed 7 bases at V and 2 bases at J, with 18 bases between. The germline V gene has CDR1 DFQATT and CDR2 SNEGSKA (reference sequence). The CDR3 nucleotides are TGCAGTGTCAGAGGGAGGAGGGGGGCTGGGGCCAACGTCCTGACTTTC. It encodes CSVRGRRGAGANVLTF.

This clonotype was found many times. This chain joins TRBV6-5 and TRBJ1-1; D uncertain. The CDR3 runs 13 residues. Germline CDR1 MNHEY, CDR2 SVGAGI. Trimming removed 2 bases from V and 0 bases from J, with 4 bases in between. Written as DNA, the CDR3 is TGTGCCAGCAGTTACGACCTGAACACTGAAGCTTTCTTT. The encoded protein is CASSYDLNTEAFF.

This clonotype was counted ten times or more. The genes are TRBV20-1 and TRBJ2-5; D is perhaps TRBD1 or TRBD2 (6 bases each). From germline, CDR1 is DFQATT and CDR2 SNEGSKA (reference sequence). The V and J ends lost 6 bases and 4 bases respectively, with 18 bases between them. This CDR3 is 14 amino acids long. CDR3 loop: CSAPSPGGRETQYF. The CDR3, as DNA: TGCAGTGCACCGTCCCCCGGGGGCCGAGAGACCCAGTACTTC.

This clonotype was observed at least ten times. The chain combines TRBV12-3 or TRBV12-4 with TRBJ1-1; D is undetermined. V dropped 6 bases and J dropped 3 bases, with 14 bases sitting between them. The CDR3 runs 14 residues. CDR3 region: CASSPTETDTEAFF. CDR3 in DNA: TGTGCCAGCAGCCCAACAGAGACGGACACTGAAGCTTTCTTT.

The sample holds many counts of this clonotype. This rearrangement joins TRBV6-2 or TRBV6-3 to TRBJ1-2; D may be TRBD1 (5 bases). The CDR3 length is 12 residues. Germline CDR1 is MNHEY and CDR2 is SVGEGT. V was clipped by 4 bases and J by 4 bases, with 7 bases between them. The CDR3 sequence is CASSSGAYGYTF. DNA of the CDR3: TGTGCCAGCAGTTCCGGGGCCTATGGCTACACCTTC.

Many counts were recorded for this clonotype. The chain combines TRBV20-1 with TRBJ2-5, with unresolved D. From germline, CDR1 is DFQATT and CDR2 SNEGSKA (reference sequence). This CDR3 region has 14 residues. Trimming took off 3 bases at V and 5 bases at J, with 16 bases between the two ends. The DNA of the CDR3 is TGCAGTGCTAGCCGTGTAACGGGTCTGGAGACCCAGTACTTC. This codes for CSASRVTGLETQYF.

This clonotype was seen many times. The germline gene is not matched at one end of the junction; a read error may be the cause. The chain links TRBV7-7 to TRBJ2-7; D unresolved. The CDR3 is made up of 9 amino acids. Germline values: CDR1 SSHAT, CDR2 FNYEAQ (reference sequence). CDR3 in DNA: TGTGCTAGCAGTCTCCCCCAGTACTTC. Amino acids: CASSLPQYF.

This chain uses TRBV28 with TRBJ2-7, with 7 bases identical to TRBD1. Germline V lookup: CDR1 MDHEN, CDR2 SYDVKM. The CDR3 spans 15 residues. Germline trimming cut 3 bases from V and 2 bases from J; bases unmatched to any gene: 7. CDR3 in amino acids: CASSFPPGGAYEQYF. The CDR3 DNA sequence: TGTGCCAGCAGTTTTCCCCCAGGGGGTGCCTACGAGCAGTACTTC.